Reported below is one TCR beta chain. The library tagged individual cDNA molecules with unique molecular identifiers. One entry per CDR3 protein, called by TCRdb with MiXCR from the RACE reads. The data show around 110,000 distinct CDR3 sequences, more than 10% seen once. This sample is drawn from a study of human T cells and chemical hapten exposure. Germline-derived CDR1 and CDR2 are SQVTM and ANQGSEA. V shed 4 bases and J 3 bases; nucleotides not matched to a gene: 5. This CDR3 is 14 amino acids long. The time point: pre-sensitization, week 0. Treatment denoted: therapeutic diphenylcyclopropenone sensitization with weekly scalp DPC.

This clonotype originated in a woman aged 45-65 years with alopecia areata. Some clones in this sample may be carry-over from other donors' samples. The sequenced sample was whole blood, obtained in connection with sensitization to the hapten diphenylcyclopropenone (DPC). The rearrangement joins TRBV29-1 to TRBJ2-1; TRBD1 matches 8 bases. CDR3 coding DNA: TGCAGCGTTGGATCACAGGGGGACTACAATGAGCAGTTCTTC. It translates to CSVGSQGDYNEQFF.